This TCR beta chain is drawn from a study of T cell repertoires in cytomegalovirus infection. Study background: A matching HLA type, together with CMV infection, was signaled by public TCR beta signatures.

The CDR3 consists of 13 residues. The germline V gene encodes CDR1 MDHEN and CDR2 SYDVKM. V shed 3 bases and J shed 2 bases, with 7 bases lying between them. TCRdb re-called the reads through MiXCR, storing one row per CDR3 protein. The profile shows hundreds of thousands of distinct CDR3 sequences, less than 40% of them singletons. The chain joins TRBV28 to TRBJ2-5; D gene ambiguous. This sequence originates from a human donor in good health (CMV status not recorded). Some clones in this sample may be carry-over from other donors' samples. Source material: PBMCs. CDR3 DNA sequence: TGTGCCAGCAGTTTGCTCGCTCAAGAGACCCAGTACTTC. Translation: CASSLLAQETQYF.